The 29 T cell receptor beta chains below all came from one sample that was sequenced in a study of T cells in Graves' hyperthyroidism and ophthalmopathy (dated by TCRdb to the late 2010s). The method was multiplex PCR. TCRdb shows the sequencer as Illumina HiSeq 2000. The TCR beta CDR3 regions were amplified from the RNA transcripts. The TCR CDR3 was subjected to a first round of RT-PCR using the HTBI primer set and the Qiagen OneStep RT-PCR kit. TCRdb handled the public reads itself, with Q25 trimming in fastp and clone calling in MiXCR, and kept productive beta chains. Each entry merges the rows of one CDR3 protein and shows their most common DNA and genes. The sample data list hundreds of thousands of distinct CDR3 sequences, and about 43% of these were observed just once. Of the sample, 8.2% falls within the top ten clones. Sequenced input: peripheral blood or thyroid tissue (not recorded which). Every receptor here comes from a woman between 18 and 30 years old with Graves' hyperthyroidism. Donor details come from another sample of the same person, matched by shared clones.

This clonotype occurred a few times. Sequence at one end of the junction differs from germline and may be a read error. This chain links TRBV7-9 with TRBJ1-5; D perhaps matches TRBD1 (5 bases). Germline CDR1 SEHNR, CDR2 FQNEAQ (reference sequence). The CDR3 totals 14 residues. CDR3 nucleotide sequence: TGTGCCAGCAGATTAGACAGTAGCAATCAGCCCCAGCATTTT. Protein sequence: CASRLDSSNQPQHF. Supplemented by reference TRBV7-9 and TRBJ1-5, the full variable domain reads DTGVSQNPRHKITKRGQNVTFRCDPISEHNRLYWYRQTLGQGPEFLTYFQNEAQLEKSRLLSDRFSAERPKGSFSTLEIQRTEQGDSAMYLCASRLDSSNQPQHFGDGTRLSIL.

This clonotype was counted many times. V and J are TRBV7-8 and TRBJ1-3; no clear D. There are 14 residues in the CDR3. Trimming shortened V by 5 bases and J by 3 bases, and 11 bases separated the two germline ends. Germline CDR1 is SGHVS and CDR2 is FQNEAQ. CDR3 DNA sequence: TGTGCCAGCAGCCCGCCGGGGAGTGGAAACACCATATATTTT. As protein: CASSPPGSGNTIYF.

This chain links TRBV18 with TRBJ2-7; perhaps TRBD1 as D (6 bases). The CDR3 totals 16 residues. V was clipped by 1 base and J by 0 bases, with 13 bases between them. CDR1 and CDR2 (germline): KGHSH, LQKENI. CDR3 protein: CASSPQRDRPSYEQYF. CDR3 coding DNA: TGTGCCAGCTCACCACAGAGAGACAGGCCCTCCTACGAGCAGTACTTC.

This clonotype was counted between two and nine times. The chain carries TRBV19 and TRBJ1-5; 8 positions agree with TRBD1. With V trimmed by 7 bases and J by 0 bases, 8 bases remained unmatched. This CDR3 comprises 16 residues. Germline V gene data show CDR1 as LNHDA and CDR2 as SQIVND (reference sequence). The CDR3 coding sequence is TGTGCCAGTACTGGACAGGGCGGATATAGCAATCAGCCCCAGCATTTT. Translating it yields CASTGQGGYSNQPQHF.

This chain uses TRBV20-1 with TRBJ1-5; 9 bases align to TRBD1. After removal of 2 bases from V and 6 bases from J, the junction contained 8 bases not matched to a gene. The V gene's germline CDR1 is DFQATT and CDR2 SNEGSKA (reference sequence). The CDR3 is 15 residues long. CDR3 region: CSARTGQGVTQPQHF. Here the CDR3 DNA reads TGCAGTGCTAGAACGGGACAGGGTGTGACTCAGCCCCAGCATTTT.

The chain combines TRBV9 with TRBJ1-1; D is unclear. The CDR3 runs to 15 residues. The germline CDR1 and CDR2 sequences are SGDLS and YYNGEE. The germline V and J ends were trimmed by 0 bases and 0 bases, with 9 bases remaining between them. The CDR3 nucleotides read TGTGCCAGCAGCGTAGACCCGGGGATGAACACTGAAGCTTTCTTT. It is translated as CASSVDPGMNTEAFF.

J is TRBJ1-1 and V is TRBV2, with 7 bases matching TRBD1. The CDR3 has 15 residues. J was trimmed by 7 bases and V by 4 bases; bases with no gene match: 12. CDR1 is SNHLY and CDR2 is FYNNEI in the germline V gene. CDR3 protein: CASSVPPGTADEAFF. CDR3 DNA sequence: TGTGCCAGCAGTGTCCCCCCCGGGACAGCGGATGAAGCTTTCTTT.

This clonotype has more than one count but fewer than ten. V usage is TRBV19 and J usage is TRBJ2-7; TRBD1 matches 7 bases. CDR1 and CDR2 (germline): LNHDA, SQIVND (reference sequence). V gave up 5 bases and J gave up 0 bases; unmatched junction bases: 1. The CDR3 is 13 amino acids. CDR3 residues: CASSGTVSYEQYF. CDR3 nucleotides: TGTGCCAGTAGTGGGACAGTCTCCTACGAGCAGTACTTC.

The chain couples TRBV2 to TRBJ1-5, with 7 bases lining up with TRBD1. V shed 1 base and J 5 bases; nucleotides not matched to a gene: 5. The CDR3 spans 15 residues. Germline CDR1 SNHLY, CDR2 FYNNEI. This CDR3 reads CASSEEGTDYQPQHF. As DNA, the CDR3 is TGTGCCAGCAGTGAAGAAGGGACAGATTATCAGCCCCAGCATTTT.

This clonotype was seen many times. V usage is TRBV2 and J usage is TRBJ1-1, with unresolved D. Trimming stripped 5 bases from V and 1 base from J, with 8 bases between. The CDR3 contains 13 residues. Germline values: CDR1 SNHLY, CDR2 FYNNEI. CDR3 nucleotides: TGTGCCAGCAGTTTGAGGTGGAACACTGAAGCTTTCTTT. Its protein product is CASSLRWNTEAFF.

This clonotype was observed many times. One end of the junction varies from germline; a read error may be responsible. V gene TRBV5-1 combines with J gene TRBJ1-2, with 10 bases aligning to TRBD1. This CDR3 comprises 13 residues. Per germline, CDR1 SGHRS and CDR2 YFSETQ. CDR3: CASSPDRGRGYTF. The CDR3 nucleotides read TGTGCCAGCAGTCCTGACAGGGGGCGAGGCTACACCTTC.

This clonotype was counted between two and nine times. A junction end diverges from the germline sequence, so it may reflect a read error. The CDR3 DNA reads TGTGCCAGCAGTGAAGCATACAGTCTTTATAGCAATCAGCCCCAGCATTTT. Amino acid sequence: CASSEAYSLYSNQPQHF. The chain combines TRBV10-3 with TRBJ1-5, with D unclear. CDR1 and CDR2 (germline): ENHRY, SYGVKD. This CDR3 contains 17 residues.

This clonotype appeared a few times. The chain carries TRBV7-2 and TRBJ2-7; D not resolved. The CDR3 runs to 15 residues. Trimming removed 2 bases from V and 0 bases from J, with 11 bases in between. Per the germline V gene, CDR1 is SGHTA and CDR2 is FQGNSA. The CDR3 DNA follows: TGTGCCAGCAGCTTATTAGGGCTTTCCTCCTACGAGCAGTACTTC. Amino acid sequence: CASSLLGLSSYEQYF.

The chain couples TRBV7-3 to TRBJ1-1; the match to TRBD1 covers 9 bases. Germline CDR1 SGHTA, CDR2 FQGTGA. This CDR3 has 14 amino acids. Trimming removed 6 bases from V and 5 bases from J; junction bases left unmatched: 7. The CDR3 spells CASRATGGGTEAFF. DNA for the CDR3: TGTGCCAGCAGGGCGACAGGGGGTGGTACTGAAGCTTTCTTT. The full variable domain, completed using reference TRBV7-3 and TRBJ1-1, is GAGVSQTPSNKVTEKGKYVELRCDPISGHTALYWYRQSLGQGPEFLIYFQGTGAADDSGLPNDRFFAVRPEGSVSTLKIQRTERGDSAVYLCASRATGGGTEAFFGQGTRLTVV.

The chain combines TRBV10-3 with TRBJ2-5; D possibly corresponds to TRBD2 (5 bases). Trimming took 3 bases from V and 9 from J, leaving 23 bases between them. The length of the CDR3 is 16 residues. From germline, CDR1 is ENHRY and CDR2 SYGVKD. The CDR3 coding sequence is TGTGCCATCAGTGATACGAGGGCAACGATACATCAGCCCCAGTACTTC. Protein sequence: CAISDTRATIHQPQYF.

The table lists this clonotype with many counts. The rearrangement uses TRBV20-1 and TRBJ2-7; the D gene is possibly TRBD1 (6 bases). CDR1 is DFQATT, CDR2 SNEGSKA, per germline (reference sequence). This CDR3 spans 14 amino acids. The germline V and J ends were trimmed by 6 bases and 0 bases, with 15 bases remaining between them. The CDR3 protein is CSANTGWSSYEQYF. In DNA form, the CDR3 reads TGCAGTGCCAATACAGGGTGGAGCTCCTACGAGCAGTACTTC.

There are many counts of this clonotype. The genes are TRBV29-1 and TRBJ1-2; a weak D match, TRBD1 (6 bases). Germline V lookup: CDR1 SQVTM, CDR2 ANQGSEA. The CDR3 runs to 11 residues. Trimming pared 4 bases from V and 9 bases from J, leaving 12 bases between. The CDR3 DNA is TGCAGCGTTGTGGACAGCATACGCTACACCTTC. Translation: CSVVDSIRYTF.

In its sample, this clonotype was seen a few times. The V and J genes are TRBV10-3 and TRBJ1-2; D is possibly TRBD1 (6 bases). The germline V gene has CDR1 ENHRY and CDR2 SYGVKD. Trimming removed 10 bases from V and 0 bases from J, with 18 bases in between. The CDR3 loop spans 15 amino acids. CDR3 sequence reads: CASNQGQHTNYGYTF. The CDR3 bases are TGTGCCAGCAACCAGGGGCAGCACACTAACTATGGCTACACCTTC.

The chain recombines TRBV24-1 with TRBJ2-5; D is perhaps TRBD1 or TRBD2 (5 bases each). CDR1 and CDR2 from the germline V gene are KGHDR and SFDVKD. This CDR3 has 17 residues. V was clipped by 1 base and J by 1 base, with 15 bases between them. Here the CDR3 DNA reads TGTGCCACCAGTGATTTTACCGGGGCCTTTGGCCAAGAGACCCAGTACTTC. Protein: CATSDFTGAFGQETQYF.

Remarks on this clonotype: A single base separates this from a much larger clone, so it may be a read error. The chain is built from TRBV25-1 and TRBJ1-2, with TRBD1 identical over 7 bases. The germline CDR1 and CDR2 sequences are MGHDK and SYGVNS. The CDR3 runs to 13 residues. V shed 3 bases, J shed 4 bases, and the junction held 2 bases outside the gene matches. The CDR3 nucleotides are TGTGCCAGCAGTGAGCGGGACAGCTATGGCTACACCTTC. Amino acid sequence: CASSERDSYGYTF.

This clonotype came up once. The chain employs TRBV5-1 and TRBJ2-2; D is unclear. The V gene's germline CDR1 is SGHRS and CDR2 YFSETQ. This CDR3 region has 11 residues. Trimming took off 7 bases at V and 5 bases at J, with 6 bases between the two ends. The CDR3 bases are TGCGCCAGCTACGGTACCGGGGAGCTGTTTTTT. It translates to CASYGTGELFF.

The chain carries TRBV10-3 and TRBJ2-7; 10 bases align to TRBD2. Germline V lookup: CDR1 ENHRY, CDR2 SYGVKD. The CDR3 runs 13 residues. Trimming at V came to 10 bases and at J to 2 bases, leaving 5 bases not matched to a gene. CDR3 loop: CANAGTSAYEQYF. In nucleotides, the CDR3 is TGTGCCAATGCCGGGACTAGCGCCTACGAGCAGTACTTC.

This clonotype has a single count. The chain combines TRBV15 with TRBJ1-2, with D tentatively TRBD1 (5 bases). The CDR3 runs to 13 residues. Germline CDR1 reads LNHNV; CDR2 reads YYDKDF (reference sequence). V lost 3 bases, J lost 7 bases, and 12 bases lay in between. The chain's CDR3 is CATSRDTESGYTF. CDR3 nucleotide sequence: TGTGCCACCAGCAGGGACACCGAAAGTGGCTACACCTTC. The full variable domain, with the rest looked up from reference TRBV15 and TRBJ1-2, is DAMVIQNPRYQVTQFGKPVTLSCSQTLNHNVMYWYQQKSSQAPKLLFHYYDKDFNNEADTPDNFQSRRPNTSFCFLDIRSPGLGDTAMYLCATSRDTESGYTFGSGTRLTVV.

This clonotype was seen at least ten times. This chain links TRBV2 with TRBJ1-4, with 8 bases fitting TRBD1. Germline V lookup: CDR1 SNHLY, CDR2 FYNNEI. Trimming cost V 6 bases and J 7 bases; bases outside gene matches: 7. CDR3 length: 14 amino acids. The CDR3 DNA sequence: TGTGCCAGCAGGCGTGACAGGGGTGGTGAAAAACTGTTTTTT. This gives the protein CASRRDRGGEKLFF.

This clonotype occurred a few times. V is TRBV7-2 and J is TRBJ2-7, with TRBD2 identical over 7 bases. Per the germline V gene, CDR1 is SGHTA and CDR2 is FQGNSA. The CDR3 covers 12 residues. V shed 6 bases and J 4 bases; nucleotides not matched to a gene: 3. CDR3 in DNA: TGTGCCAGCAGGACTAGCACATACGAGCAGTACTTC. Its protein is CASRTSTYEQYF. The full variable domain, completed using reference TRBV7-2 and TRBJ2-7, is GAGVSQSPSNKVTEKGKDVELRCDPISGHTALYWYRQSLGQGLEFLIYFQGNSAPDKSGLPSDRFSAERTGGSVSTLTIQRTQQEDSAVYLCASRTSTYEQYFGPGTRLTVT.

V and J are TRBV24-1 and TRBJ1-1, with D uncertain. Germline CDR1 is KGHDR and CDR2 is SFDVKD. This CDR3 spans 15 amino acids. Trimming removed 2 bases from V and 4 bases from J, with 13 bases in between. This CDR3 reads CATSDSTERFTEAFF. For the CDR3, the DNA is TGTGCCACCAGTGATTCTACTGAAAGATTCACTGAAGCTTTCTTT.

This clonotype was counted a few times. At one end the junction does not follow the germline gene, possibly because of a read error. The chain couples TRBV20-1 to TRBJ2-2; D ambiguous. The CDR3 consists of 14 residues. In germline, CDR1 is DFQATT, CDR2 SNEGSKA (reference sequence). CDR3 sequence (DNA): TGCAATGCTAGAGAGGACGGGAACACCGGGGAGCTGTTTTTT. Translation: CNAREDGNTGELFF.

In this sample, this clonotype turned up a few times. The genes are TRBV20-1 and TRBJ2-7; D may be TRBD2 (6 bases). CDR1 and CDR2 from the germline V gene are DFQATT and SNEGSKA (reference sequence). This CDR3 contains 13 residues. The V gene lost 5 bases and the J gene lost 0 bases, with 11 bases spanning the gap. CDR3 sequence: CSAGGTASYEQYF. The CDR3 DNA reads TGCAGTGCTGGGGGGACCGCCTCCTACGAGCAGTACTTC.

This clonotype showed up just a few times. The chain has TRBV20-1 and TRBJ1-4; D not resolved. Trimming left V 5 bases short and J 0 bases short, with 10 bases between. The CDR3 sequence is 14 residues long. The germline gives CDR1 DFQATT, CDR2 SNEGSKA (reference sequence). This chain's CDR3 is CSASGPATNEKLFF. The CDR3 region has the DNA TGCAGTGCTTCTGGACCGGCAACTAATGAAAAACTGTTTTTT.